These 21 T cell receptor beta chains came from one sample sequenced in a study of cytomegalovirus exposure and HLA in healthy donors. 13 Jbeta primers and 60 Vbeta primers were used for the PCR. Repertoires were generated with immunoSEQ multiplex PCR, while TCRdb's copy carries only in-frame clones and drops some. The data contain 150,000 to 200,000 clones, 82% of them singletons. What was sequenced was PBMCs. Receptors originate from a woman between 18 and 29 years old in good health and CMV-seronegative.

CDR3 residues: CASSALAGGPETQYF. Written as DNA, the CDR3 is TGTGCCAGCAGCGCCTTAGCGGGAGGGCCAGAGACCCAGTACTTC. The gene calls are TRBV7-3 and TRBJ2-5, with 11 bases aligning to TRBD2. The J segment lost 4 bases and the V segment lost 5 bases, leaving 6 bases of the junction unmatched. The CDR3 consists of 15 residues. Looked up from germline, CDR1 is SGHTA and CDR2 is FQGTGA.

The count of this clone is one. J is TRBJ1-2 and V is TRBV7-6; no firm D call. The CDR3 runs 15 residues. Germline V gene lookup returns CDR1 SGHVS and CDR2 FNYEAQ. The V and J ends lost 5 bases and 5 bases respectively, with 18 bases between them. Here the CDR3 DNA reads TGTGCCAGCAGCCATTCCTGCTTCGGGTTATATGGCTACACCTTC. Translating it yields CASSHSCFGLYGYTF.

J is TRBJ1-2 and V is TRBV30; tentative D call: TRBD1 (6 bases). Trimming removed 4 bases at V and 6 bases at J, with 15 bases between. CDR3 size: 13 residues. The germline V gene encodes CDR1 GTSNPN and CDR2 SVGIG (reference sequence). The CDR3 DNA sequence: TGTGCCTGGACCCGGACAGTGGGGAATGGCTACACCTTC. As protein: CAWTRTVGNGYTF.

V gene TRBV7-2 combines with J gene TRBJ2-2, with 8 bases aligning to TRBD1. CDR3 length: 15 amino acids. The germline gives CDR1 SGHTA, CDR2 FQGNSA. V was clipped by 7 bases and J by 7 bases; unmatched bases: 11. The CDR3 DNA reads as TGTGCCAGCAACCCCCAGGGGGCCGGGAGCGGGGAGCTGTTTTTT. Its translation: CASNPQGAGSGELFF.

J is TRBJ2-7 and V is TRBV2, with 9 bases aligning to TRBD1. CDR3 length: 13 residues. Per germline, CDR1 SNHLY and CDR2 FYNNEI. V shed 6 bases, J shed 3 bases, and the junction held 3 bases outside the gene matches. CDR3 nucleotide sequence: TGTGCCAGCAGAGGGACAGGGAGCTACGAGCAGTACTTC. This translates into CASRGTGSYEQYF.

The J gene is TRBJ2-7, the V gene TRBV10-1, with unresolved D. Germline CDR1 reads WNHNN; CDR2 reads SYGVQD (reference sequence). V was pared by 10 bases and J by 5 bases, with 15 bases between. CDR3 length: 12 residues. CDR3 residues: CANSLGTHEQYF. The CDR3 region has the DNA TGCGCCAACTCCCTAGGAACCCACGAGCAGTACTTC.

This clone was seen more than once but under ten times. The gene calls are TRBV11-2 and TRBJ2-5; maybe TRBD2 (6 bases). CDR1 and CDR2 from the germline V gene are SGHAT and FQNNGV. The CDR3 has 15 residues. V lost 1 base and J 3 bases, leaving 12 bases between the germline ends. CDR3 bases: TGTGCCAGCAGCTTAGGGAGGTCGGGGGAAGAGACCCAGTACTTC. Its protein product is CASSLGRSGEETQYF.

V usage is TRBV2 and J usage is TRBJ1-5, with 7 nucleotides matching TRBD1. CDR3 length: 13 residues. Unmatched junction bases numbered 4, after V lost 8 bases and J lost 3 bases. Germline V CDR1 and CDR2: SNHLY, FYNNEI. CDR3 sequence (DNA): TGTGCCAGCGAGGGACAGTCCAATCAGCCCCAGCATTTT. Translating it yields CASEGQSNQPQHF.

The chain links TRBV27 to TRBJ1-3; 8 nucleotides match TRBD1. CDR3 length equals 14 residues. V lost 5 bases, J lost 4 bases, and 4 bases stayed unmatched. Germline V CDR1 and CDR2: MNHEY, SMNVEV (reference sequence). The CDR3 nucleotides read TGTGCCAGCAGTGCGAACAGGGGGGGAAACACCATATATTTT. Amino acid sequence: CASSANRGGNTIYF.

This clone appeared a few times. In DNA, the CDR3 is TGTGCCAGTAGTCGGGGACAGGGGAACACCGGGGAGCTGTTTTTT. This codes for CASSRGQGNTGELFF. The chain links TRBV19 to TRBJ2-2; TRBD1 aligns across 9 bases. V was clipped by 5 bases and J by 1 base; unmatched bases: 2. The CDR3 totals 15 residues. Germline assignment: CDR1 LNHDA and CDR2 SQIVND (reference sequence).

This clone was counted between two and nine times. The CDR3 loop reads CASSVNRGYEQYF. CDR3 bases: TGTGCCAGCAGTGTCAACAGGGGCTACGAGCAGTACTTC. J is TRBJ2-7 and V is TRBV2; 7 nucleotides agree with TRBD1. The germline V gene encodes CDR1 SNHLY and CDR2 FYNNEI. The CDR3 totals 13 residues. J lost 3 bases, V lost 4 bases, and 3 bases had no gene match.

The chain carries TRBV2 and TRBJ2-3; TRBD1 agrees at 7 bases. Trimming cost V 3 bases and J 5 bases; bases outside gene matches: 8. Germline V gene sequence: CDR1 SNHLY, CDR2 FYNNEI. The CDR3 totals 15 residues. The CDR3 is CASSEHTGVRDTQYF. In DNA form, the CDR3 reads TGTGCCAGCAGTGAGCACACAGGGGTTAGAGATACGCAGTATTTT.

J is TRBJ2-5 and V is TRBV6-5; 8 nucleotides match TRBD2. CDR3 size: 14 residues. V shed 7 bases and J 7 bases; nucleotides not matched to a gene: 11. Germline CDR1 MNHEY, CDR2 SVGAGI. The CDR3 here is CASTASGLAGTQYF. CDR3 coding DNA: TGTGCCAGCACCGCCTCTGGACTAGCCGGGACCCAGTACTTC.

The chain uses TRBV11-3 and TRBJ2-1; no clear D gene. The CDR3 consists of 14 residues. Looked up from germline, CDR1 is SGHNT and CDR2 is YENEEA. Trimming cost V 1 base and J 9 bases, with 13 bases left between them. The CDR3 spells CASSLVAQEGEQFF. DNA of the CDR3: TGTGCCAGCAGCTTAGTCGCTCAGGAAGGTGAGCAGTTCTTC.

This clone appeared a single time. The chain has TRBV9 and TRBJ2-3; D may be TRBD2 (6 bases). Trimming took 0 bases from V and 2 from J, leaving 10 bases between them. CDR3 size: 15 residues. From germline, CDR1 is SGDLS and CDR2 YYNGEE. CDR3 amino acids: CASSVGGVHTDTQYF. CDR3 sequence (DNA): TGTGCCAGCAGCGTAGGGGGGGTACACACAGATACGCAGTATTTT.

V and J are TRBV4-1 and TRBJ1-1, with D possibly TRBD1 on 5 matching bases. Germline V gene data show CDR1 as MGHRA and CDR2 as YSYEKL. The CDR3 has 15 residues. V gave up 4 bases and J gave up 5 bases, with 17 bases separating them. CDR3 nucleotides: TGCGCCAGCAGCCCCCTAGGGGAGGGTTGGACTGAAGCTTTCTTT. The encoded protein is CASSPLGEGWTEAFF.

The chain couples TRBV11-2 to TRBJ2-5, with 11 bases identical to TRBD2. The junction had 7 bases not matched to a gene; V was cut back by 2 bases and J by 11 bases. The CDR3 covers 14 residues. In germline, CDR1 is SGHAT, CDR2 FQNNGV. CDR3 protein: CASSLTSGGWEQYF. CDR3 nucleotide sequence: TGTGCCAGCAGCTTAACTAGCGGGGGATGGGAGCAGTACTTC.

The V call is TRBV27, the J call TRBJ2-2, with TRBD2 identical over 9 bases. Looked up from germline, CDR1 is MNHEY and CDR2 is SMNVEV (reference sequence). V lost 3 bases to trimming and J lost 5 bases; unmatched junction nucleotides: 4. The CDR3 totals 15 residues. The CDR3 bases are TGTGCCAGCAGTTTCAGAGCGGGAGGAACCGGGGAGCTGTTTTTT. Its translation is CASSFRAGGTGELFF.

CDR3 protein: CAISVGEGWNNEQFF. In nucleotides, the CDR3 is TGTGCCATCAGTGTGGGAGAGGGCTGGAACAATGAGCAGTTCTTC. The genes are TRBV10-3 and TRBJ2-1, with D possibly being TRBD2 (5 bases). Trimming took off 4 bases at V and 5 bases at J, with 15 bases between the two ends. This CDR3 has 15 residues. In germline, CDR1 is ENHRY, CDR2 SYGVKD.

This clone turned up a few times. V is TRBV25-1 and J is TRBJ1-6; D perhaps matches TRBD1 (5 bases). CDR1 MGHDK and CDR2 SYGVNS come from the germline V gene. V lost 4 bases to trimming and J lost 7 bases, with 14 bases between them. The CDR3 length is 15 residues. CDR3 protein: CASSASLQGNSPLHF. The CDR3 nucleotides are TGTGCCAGCAGTGCTTCCCTCCAGGGAAATTCACCCCTCCACTTT.

The chain recombines TRBV11-1 with TRBJ2-2, with 10 positions matching TRBD2. The germline gives CDR1 SGHAT, CDR2 FQDESV (reference sequence). The CDR3 is made up of 16 amino acids. Trimming removed 7 bases from V and 5 bases from J; junction bases left unmatched: 10. The CDR3 coding sequence is TGTGCCAGCAAGGAGTCCAGCGGGAGGGGTACCGGGGAGCTGTTTTTT. Its protein is CASKESSGRGTGELFF.